This TCR beta chain emerged from a study of shared clonotypes between healthy human individuals (dated by TCRdb to about 2020). Broadly, across the study: Three men and a couple of women, aged 18 to 49 years, made up the cohort. Blood TCR repertoires of a handful of healthy adults were deeply sequenced to estimate repertoire size and the extent of clonotype sharing between individuals. Each donor's leukapheresis produced roughly between roughly 0.94 and 9.5 billion PBMCs. To increase sequencing depth and limit assay-specific biases, different laboratories used diverse techniques to prepare libraries and sequence TCR repertoires. General findings and caveats noted by the study authors: Sampling was limited to blood, and TCR repertoires in tissue likely differ from TCR repertoires in blood. Because the study included a small number of donors, the genetic and exposure-history diversity represented was limited. Based on pairwise subsampling, the degree of clonotype sharing among donors was expected to be affected by sequencing depth.

Using the deep immunoSEQ assay, TCR CDR3 regions were amplified from genomic DNA by multiplex PCR. Extracted genomic DNA from each cell subset was spread evenly across all wells of several immunoSEQ 96-well plates, with each plate serving as a replicate. For unsorted PBMC, each replicate PCR was loaded with roughly 0.3 ug genomic DNA, equivalent to around 30,000 T cell genomes. Ten immunoSEQ deep assay plates were used to sequence the unsorted PBMC genomic DNA. Purified libraries were measured with a Qubit 3.0 fluorometer, size-checked on a Bioanalyzer 2100, and measured again with the KAPA Library Quantification kit. Every immunoSEQ 96-well plate was sequenced on a separate single-read 150-cycle Illumina NextSeq 550 flow cell. As for the authors' bioinformatics: Because only junctional sequences without quality scores were contained in the immunoSEQ output, filtering matching that applied to full-length reads could not be performed. To assign V/J genes and CDR3, sequences were annotated against IMGT germline references using PyIR, a Python wrapper for IgBLAST v1.9. Reads were filtered out if the reads had weak V/J assignments (E-value above 1e-6), no CDR3, stop codons, out-of-frame junctions, or ambiguous translated residues. V3J clonotypes were defined as sequences sharing the same inferred V gene, J gene, and CDR3 amino acid sequence. To compute the percentage overlap between repertoires, the number of shared unique clonotypes was divided by the size of the smaller repertoire. RTK rarefaction, the Chao1 estimator, and Recon v2.1 estimates of unobserved clonotypes were used to assess repertoire richness. The source is immuneACCESS, and TCRdb retained only in-frame sequences with V and J called. Part of the clones is not carried over; for the studies checked, unresolved V genes explain less than half of this, and the remainder is unexplained. V and J calls and clone size are those listed in that table; D and trimming were worked out from the DNA. This sample gives roughly 510,000 clones in total; over 75% of them show up just once. The ten largest account for around 12% of the sample.

Details on this clone: Its antigen is still unknown. Base qualities were left out, and no much larger clone turns up one base away.

The CDR3 has 15 amino acids, counting the end cysteine and phenylalanine. CDR3 DNA only is kept here, 45 bases in frame from base 1. Cut back by 0 bases and 6 bases, the V and J ends lie 15 bases apart. The germline V gene supplies CDR1 SGHAT and CDR2 FQNNGV. The donors were healthy, HIV-negative adults who had no recently reported acute infections or vaccinations. Only Caucasian adults living in Nashville, Tennessee, USA were represented among the donors. For unsorted samples, some 100 million PBMCs were counted, and genomic DNA was extracted using the QIAamp DNA Blood Mini kit. Blood was obtained by leukapheresis, after which PBMCs were separated by Ficoll-Histopaque density gradient centrifugation and cryopreserved in liquid nitrogen vapor phase.

Sequenced material: PBMCs. This sequence uses TRBV11-2 and TRBJ2-7; no D gene can be assigned with confidence. The clonotype was recovered from a woman in her thirties or forties in good health. Some clones in this sample may be carry-over from other donors' samples. The DNA reads TGTGCCAGCAGCTTAGAAATTTGGGTATCTGGCGAGCAGTACTTC. This sequence encodes CASSLEIWVSGEQYF.